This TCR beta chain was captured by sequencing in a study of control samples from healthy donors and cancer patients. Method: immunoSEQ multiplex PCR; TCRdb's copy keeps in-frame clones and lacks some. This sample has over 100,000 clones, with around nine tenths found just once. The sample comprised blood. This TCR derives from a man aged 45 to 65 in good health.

The CDR3 DNA reads TGTGCCAGCTGGAATGAAAAACTGTTTTTT. Its protein product is CASWNEKLFF. This sequence joins TRBV25-1 and TRBJ1-4, with D hard to call. The CDR3 sequence is 10 residues long. V was shortened by 8 bases and J by 5 bases, with 3 bases between the two germline ends. Germline CDR1 reads MGHDK; CDR2 reads SYGVNS. Combining the CDR3 with reference TRBV25-1 and TRBJ1-4 gives the whole variable domain EADIYQTPRYLVIGTGKKITLECSQTMGHDKMYWYQQDPGMELHLIHYSYGVNSTEKGDLSSESTVSRIRTEHFPLTLESARPSHTSQYLCASWNEKLFFGSGTQLSVL.